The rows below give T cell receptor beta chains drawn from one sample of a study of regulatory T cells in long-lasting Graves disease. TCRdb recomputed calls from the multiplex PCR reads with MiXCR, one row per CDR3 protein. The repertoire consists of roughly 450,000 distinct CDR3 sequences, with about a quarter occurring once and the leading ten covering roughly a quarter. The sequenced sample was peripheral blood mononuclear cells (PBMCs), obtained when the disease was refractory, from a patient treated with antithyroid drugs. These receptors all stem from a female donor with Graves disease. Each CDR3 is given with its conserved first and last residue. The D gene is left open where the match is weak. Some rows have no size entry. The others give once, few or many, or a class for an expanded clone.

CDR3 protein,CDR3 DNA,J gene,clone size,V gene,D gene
CASKDANTGELFF,TGTGCCAGCAAGGATGCGAACACCGGGGAGCTGTTTTTT,TRBJ2-2,few,TRBV6-1,-
CASSIVLAGAKNIQYF,TGTGCCAGTAGTATCGTACTAGCGGGAGCCAAAAACATTCAGTACTTC,TRBJ2-4,-,TRBV19,TRBD2
CASSENARWETQYF,TGTGCCAGCAGTGAAAACGCTAGGTGGGAGACCCAGTACTTC,TRBJ2-5,many,TRBV2,-
CASSDGITNQPQHF,TGTGCCAGCAGTGATGGGATAACTAATCAGCCCCAGCATTTT,TRBJ1-5,many,TRBV12-3/TRBV12-4,-
CASSLWGSLSEQFF,TGTGCCAGCAGCTTATGGGGATCACTATCGGAGCAGTTCTTC,TRBJ2-1,-,TRBV7-9,-
CASDPDSGLSPYF,TGTGCCAGCGACCCGGACAGCGGCCTAAGCCCGTACTTC,TRBJ2-7,once,TRBV2,-
CASVDHTEAFF,TGTGCCAGCGTTGATCACACTGAAGCTTTCTTT,TRBJ1-1,many,TRBV2,-
CASSPGIANYGYTF,TGTGCCAGCAGTCCCGGGATAGCTAACTATGGCTACACCTTC,TRBJ1-2,many,TRBV28,-
CASSFALAELSYEQYF,TGTGCCAGCAGTTTCGCCCTCGCGGAGCTCTCCTACGAGCAGTACTTC,TRBJ2-7,-,TRBV28,-
CASSFGPKETQYF,TGCGCCAGCAGCTTTGGGCCAAAAGAGACCCAGTACTTC,TRBJ2-5,few,TRBV5-1,-
CSARDGRVLAGGSTDTQYF,TGCAGTGCTAGAGATGGGCGGGTACTAGCGGGAGGTAGCACAGATACGCAGTATTTT,TRBJ2-3,few,TRBV20-1,TRBD2
CSASPAGLSYEQYF,TGCAGTGCTAGTCCGGCGGGACTCTCCTACGAGCAGTACTTC,TRBJ2-7,-,TRBV20-1,-
CASIPQSRNTGENDGYTF,TGTGCCAGCATCCCACAGTCCCGGAATACAGGGGAAAATGATGGCTACACCTTC,TRBJ1-2,-,TRBV12-3/TRBV12-4,TRBD1
CASSLSDGNSPLHF,TGTGCCAGCAGCCTCTCGGACGGAAATTCACCCCTCCACTTT,TRBJ1-6,few,TRBV12-3/TRBV12-4,-
CASSRRTGSPNYEQYF,TGTGCCAGCAGTCGCCGAACAGGGTCCCCGAACTACGAGCAGTACTTC,TRBJ2-7,many,TRBV6-1,-
CASSSEGTGVGEQYF,TGTGCCAGCAGCTCAGAGGGGACAGGGGTTGGCGAGCAGTACTTC,TRBJ2-7,many,TRBV7-2,TRBD1
CASSLIEGTGNTEAFF,TGCGCCAGCAGCCTAATCGAGGGGACTGGGAACACTGAAGCTTTCTTT,TRBJ1-1,-,TRBV5-1,-
CASSHDGNQPQHF,TGCGCCAGCAGCCATGACGGAAATCAGCCCCAGCATTTT,TRBJ1-5,-,TRBV5-1,-
CASSSSGRYEQYF,TGTGCCAGCAGTAGTAGCGGGAGATACGAGCAGTACTTC,TRBJ2-7,many,TRBV28,TRBD2
CASSPLGGGNGRGELFF,TGTGCCAGCAGCCCGCTGGGAGGGGGGAACGGCAGAGGGGAGCTGTTTTTT,TRBJ2-2,-,TRBV7-3,-
CASMAGSSYEQYF,TGTGCCAGCATGGCGGGAAGCTCCTACGAGCAGTACTTC,TRBJ2-7,-,TRBV2,-
CASIPGGSRNQPQHF,TGTGCCAGCATCCCGGGAGGGTCTCGCAATCAGCCCCAGCATTTT,TRBJ1-5,-,TRBV6-1,-